This TCR beta chain is from a study of T cell responses to AZD1222 COVID-19 vaccine. The data were produced by immunoSEQ multiplex PCR, yet TCRdb's version contains in-frame clones alone and is incomplete. Of 56,000 or so clones listed, roughly 88% are singletons. The ends were cut back, 5 bases at V and 8 bases at J, with 10 bases in the middle. The CDR3 is made up of 12 amino acids. Germline CDR1 is LNHDA and CDR2 is SQIVND (reference sequence). This clone was recorded once. Sequences were derived from peripheral blood, sampled on day 0 of AZD1222 vaccination. This chain connects TRBV19 to TRBJ2-1; D unresolved. This TCR was sampled from an adult in good health. CDR3 nucleotide sequence: TGTGCCAGTAGTGAAGGTTACGATGAGCAGTTCTTC. It codes for CASSEGYDEQFF. Supplemented by reference TRBV19 and TRBJ2-1, the full variable domain reads DGGITQSPKYLFRKEGQNVTLSCEQNLNHDAMYWYRQDPGQGLRLIYYSQIVNDFQKGDIAEGYSVSREKKESFPLTVTSAQKNPTAFYLCASSEGYDEQFFGPGTRLTVL.